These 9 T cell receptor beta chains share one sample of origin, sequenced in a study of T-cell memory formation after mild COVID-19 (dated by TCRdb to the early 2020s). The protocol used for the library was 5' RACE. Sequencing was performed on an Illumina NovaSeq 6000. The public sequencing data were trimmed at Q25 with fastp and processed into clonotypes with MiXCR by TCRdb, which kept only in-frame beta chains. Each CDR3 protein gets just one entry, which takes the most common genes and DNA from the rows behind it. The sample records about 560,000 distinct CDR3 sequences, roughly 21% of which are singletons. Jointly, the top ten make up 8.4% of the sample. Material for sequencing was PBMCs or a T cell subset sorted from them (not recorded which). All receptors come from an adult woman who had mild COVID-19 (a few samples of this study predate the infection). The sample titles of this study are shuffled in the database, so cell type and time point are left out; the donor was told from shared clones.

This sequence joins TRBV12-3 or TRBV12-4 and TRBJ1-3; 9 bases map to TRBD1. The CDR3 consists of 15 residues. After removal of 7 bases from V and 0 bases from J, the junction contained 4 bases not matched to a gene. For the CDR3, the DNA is TGTGCCAGCACCCGGGACAGGGCCTCTGGAAACACCATATATTTT. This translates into CASTRDRASGNTIYF.

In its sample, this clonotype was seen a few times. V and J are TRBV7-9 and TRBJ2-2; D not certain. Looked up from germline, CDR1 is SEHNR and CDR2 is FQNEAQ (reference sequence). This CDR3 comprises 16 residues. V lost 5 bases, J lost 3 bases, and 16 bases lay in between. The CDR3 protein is CASSPEGYGYTGELFF. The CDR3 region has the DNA TGTGCCAGCAGCCCCGAAGGGTACGGGTACACCGGGGAGCTGTTTTTT.

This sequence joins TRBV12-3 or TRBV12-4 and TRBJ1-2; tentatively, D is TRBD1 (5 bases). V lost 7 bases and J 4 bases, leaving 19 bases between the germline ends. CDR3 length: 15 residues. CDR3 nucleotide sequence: TGTGCCAGCACCCGGGGAGGGGCGCTCCCCTATGGCTACACCTTC. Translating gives CASTRGGALPYGYTF.

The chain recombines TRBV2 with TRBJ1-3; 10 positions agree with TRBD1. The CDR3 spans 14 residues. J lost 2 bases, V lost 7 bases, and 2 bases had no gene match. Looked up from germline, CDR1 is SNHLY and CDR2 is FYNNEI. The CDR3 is CASTGTGAGNTIYF. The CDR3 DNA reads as TGTGCCAGCACTGGGACAGGGGCTGGAAACACCATATATTTT.

Here the CDR3 DNA reads TGTGCCAGCAGCGTCGCCCTGCCCCCCTATGGCTACACCTTC. The encoded protein is CASSVALPPYGYTF. The genes are TRBV7-9 and TRBJ1-2; no firm D call. Between the trimmed V and J ends, which lost 5 bases and 4 bases, there was a span of 14 bases. The germline gives CDR1 SEHNR, CDR2 FQNEAQ (reference sequence). The CDR3 length is 14 residues.

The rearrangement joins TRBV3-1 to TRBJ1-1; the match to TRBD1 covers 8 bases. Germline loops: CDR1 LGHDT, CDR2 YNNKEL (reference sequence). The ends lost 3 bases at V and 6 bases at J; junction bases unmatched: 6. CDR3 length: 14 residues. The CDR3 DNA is TGTGCCAGCAGCCAGGTCCCGGGACAGGCTGAAGCTTTCTTT. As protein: CASSQVPGQAEAFF.

The CDR3 here is CASTDRTYEQYF. In nucleotides, the CDR3 is TGTGCCAGCACCGACAGGACCTACGAGCAGTACTTC. The genes are TRBV2 and TRBJ2-7; D possibly corresponds to TRBD1 (6 bases). The V end was cut by 7 bases, the J end by 2 bases, with 9 bases between. The CDR3 spans 12 residues. Germline lookup yields CDR1 SNHLY and CDR2 FYNNEI.

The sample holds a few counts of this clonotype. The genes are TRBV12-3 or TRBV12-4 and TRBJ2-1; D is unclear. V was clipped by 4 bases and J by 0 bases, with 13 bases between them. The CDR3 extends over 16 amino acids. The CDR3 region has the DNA TGTGCCAGCAGTTCAGTAGAGGCTCGCTCCTACAATGAGCAGTTCTTC. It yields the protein CASSSVEARSYNEQFF.

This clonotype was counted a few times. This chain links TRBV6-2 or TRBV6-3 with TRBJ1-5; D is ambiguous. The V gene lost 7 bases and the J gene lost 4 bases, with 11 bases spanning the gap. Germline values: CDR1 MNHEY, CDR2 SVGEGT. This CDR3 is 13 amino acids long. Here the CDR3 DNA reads TGTGCCAGCACCCGGACGGTGAATCAGCCCCAGCATTTT. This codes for CASTRTVNQPQHF.